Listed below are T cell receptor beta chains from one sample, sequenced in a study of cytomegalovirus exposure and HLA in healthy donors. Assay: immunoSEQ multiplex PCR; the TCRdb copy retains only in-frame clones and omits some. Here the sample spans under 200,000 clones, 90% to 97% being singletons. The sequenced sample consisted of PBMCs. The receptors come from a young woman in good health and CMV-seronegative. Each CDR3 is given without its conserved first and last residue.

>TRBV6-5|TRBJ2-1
ATQGGADNEQF
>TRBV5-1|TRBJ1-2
ASSLRTGDVGYT
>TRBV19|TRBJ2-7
ASSMVGQGYDEQY
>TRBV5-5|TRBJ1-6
ASSEDRGSSYNSPLH
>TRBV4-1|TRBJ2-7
ASSQDKAGGLREQY
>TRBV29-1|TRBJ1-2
SVEGQGVGGYT
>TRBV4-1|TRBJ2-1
ASSQVEGTVNSYNEQF
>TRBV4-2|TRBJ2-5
ASSGRLSTKETQY
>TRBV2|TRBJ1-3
ASSRQGTGNTIY
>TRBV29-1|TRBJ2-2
SGTGTGELF
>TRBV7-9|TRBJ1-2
ASSGRNYGYT
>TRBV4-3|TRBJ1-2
ASSQERTGNYGYT
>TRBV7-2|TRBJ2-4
ASSLMGQGAKNIQY
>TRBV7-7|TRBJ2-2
ASSRSGGATGELF
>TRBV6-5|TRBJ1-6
ASSYSKPQNSPLH
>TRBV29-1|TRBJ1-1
SVVASMYTEAF
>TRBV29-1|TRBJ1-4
SSRGATNEKLF
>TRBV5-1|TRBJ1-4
ASSLSPPTDSLNNEKLF
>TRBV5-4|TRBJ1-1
ASSSPFLDRNTEAF
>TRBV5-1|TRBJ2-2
ASKAHPGSGGNTGELF
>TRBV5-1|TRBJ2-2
ASSARRGAGSLGELF
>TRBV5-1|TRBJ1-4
ASRRQGATNEKLF
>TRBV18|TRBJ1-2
ASSQTGGRGDNYGYT
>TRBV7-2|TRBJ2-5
ASSLIPAGGPETQY
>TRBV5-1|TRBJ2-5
ASSLWAGIRETQY
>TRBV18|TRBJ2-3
ASSRPDIQSTDTQY
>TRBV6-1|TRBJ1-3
ASSETRAGSGNTIY
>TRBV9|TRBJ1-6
ASSAGGAMNSPLH
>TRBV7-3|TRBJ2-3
ASSPERGVADTQY
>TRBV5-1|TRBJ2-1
ASSLTTTRTNEQF
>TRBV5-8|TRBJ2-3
ASSRLAGGDTDTQY
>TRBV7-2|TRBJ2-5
ASSFTDSLLY
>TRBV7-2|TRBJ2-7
ASSLAGTVSYEQY
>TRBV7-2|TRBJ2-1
ASSLGTSGGSGQF
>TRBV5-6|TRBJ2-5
ASSLNGGQGGETQY
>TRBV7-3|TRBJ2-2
ASSLFLGSGELF
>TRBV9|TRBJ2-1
ASSVVGSGGTYNEQF
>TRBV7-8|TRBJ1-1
ASSPRQGKNTEAF
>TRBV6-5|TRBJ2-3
ASSPQGAPPDTQY
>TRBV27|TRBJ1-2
ASSLRAQGSYGYT
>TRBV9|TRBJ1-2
ASSVGGGDYGYT
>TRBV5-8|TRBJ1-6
ASTEIPGSLGLNSPLH
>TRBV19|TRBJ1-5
ASSHITRQGDGNQPQH
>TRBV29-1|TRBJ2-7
SVLAVSQGHQPYEQY
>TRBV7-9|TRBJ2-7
ASSLVGTGVHEQY
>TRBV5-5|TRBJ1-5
ASSLEGTGIRGGV